The T cell receptor beta chain under discussion was sequenced for a study of shared clonotypes between healthy human individuals. This clone was observed a few times. Under the authors' procedure: Filtering differed because ImmunoSEQ produced junction-only sequences that carried no quality scores. Libraries were prepared by immunoSEQ multiplex PCR; TCRdb keeps only in-frame clonotypes and omits some of them. The V and J calls and clone size are taken from that table; D and trimming were inferred from the DNA. The repertoire holds 1,100,000 or so clones, about 84% seen once, with 0.4% to 0.55% in the top ten. The V end was cut by 3 bases, the J end by 5 bases, with 11 bases between. There are 13 residues in the CDR3. The germline V gene encodes CDR1 MDHEN and CDR2 SYDVKM.

The clonotype was recovered from a man aged 18 to 30 in good health. Some clones in this sample may be carry-over from other donors' samples. The sample taken for sequencing was memory CD4+ T cells from PBMCs. Noted subset: CD45RA-negative fraction. V and J are TRBV28 and TRBJ2-7; maybe TRBD2 (6 bases). In DNA form, the CDR3 reads TGTGCCAGCAGTTTGGAGGGTGGCGACGAGCAGTACTTC. Translation: CASSLEGGDEQYF. The full variable domain, completed using reference TRBV28 and TRBJ2-7, is DVKVTQSSRYLVKRTGEKVFLECVQDMDHENMFWYRQDPGLGLRLIYFSYDVKMKEKGDIPEGYSVSREKKERFSLILESASTNQTSMYLCASSLEGGDEQYFGPGTRLTVT.